The TCR beta chain described here comes from a study of control samples from healthy donors and cancer patients. J gave up 4 bases and V 1 base, and 11 bases lay outside the gene matches. This CDR3 spans 16 amino acids. The V gene's germline CDR1 is SQVTM and CDR2 ANQGSEA. Generated by immunoSEQ multiplex PCR, the TCRdb table keeps only in-frame clones and is missing some. The repertoire has more than 50,000 clones, approximately 91% of them found once; the top ten carry roughly 3.8%. This chain links TRBV29-1 with TRBJ2-7; 9 nucleotides line up with TRBD2. Sequencing was done on a sample of blood. This receptor was obtained from a man aged 45-65 years in good health. The DNA of the CDR3 is TGCAGCGTTGAAGGGGGGGTAGCGGGAGAATATTACGAGCAGTACTTC. It codes for CSVEGGVAGEYYEQYF.